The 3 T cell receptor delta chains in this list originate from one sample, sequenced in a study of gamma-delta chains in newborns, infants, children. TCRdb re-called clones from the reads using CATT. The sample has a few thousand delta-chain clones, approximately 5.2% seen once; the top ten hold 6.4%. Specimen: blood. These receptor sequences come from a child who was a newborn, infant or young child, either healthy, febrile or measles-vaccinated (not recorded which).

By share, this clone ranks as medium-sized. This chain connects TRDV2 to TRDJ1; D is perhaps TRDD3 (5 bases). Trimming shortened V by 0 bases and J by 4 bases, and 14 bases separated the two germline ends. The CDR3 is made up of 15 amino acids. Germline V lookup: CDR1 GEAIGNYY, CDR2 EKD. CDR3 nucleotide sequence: TGTGCCTGTGACACCTCAGGGGGCCGATTCGATAAACTCATCTTT. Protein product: CACDTSGGRFDKLIF.

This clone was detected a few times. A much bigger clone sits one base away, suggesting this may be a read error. The CDR3 bases are TGTGCCTGTGACACGGTACTGGGGTTAAGCTCCTGGGACACCCGACAGACGTTTTTC. Translating gives CACDTVLGLSSWDTRQTFF. The V call is TRDV2, the J call TRDJ3, with 7 bases fitting TRDD3. Germline CDR1 and CDR2: GEAIGNYY and EKD. This CDR3 is built from 19 residues.

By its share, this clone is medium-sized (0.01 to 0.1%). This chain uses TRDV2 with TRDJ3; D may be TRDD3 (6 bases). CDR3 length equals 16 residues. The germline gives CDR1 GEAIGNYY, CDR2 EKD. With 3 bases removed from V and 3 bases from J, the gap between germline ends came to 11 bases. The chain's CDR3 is CACDPVLGWDTRQMFF. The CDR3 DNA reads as TGTGCCTGTGACCCAGTACTGGGCTGGGACACCCGACAGATGTTTTTC.